A single sample is the source of the 31 T cell receptor beta chains below, sequenced in a study of cytotoxic CD8 clonotypes in ibrutinib-treated CLL. Here immunoSEQ multiplex PCR was the method, and the copy in TCRdb shows in-frame clones only, minus some. The table includes 160,000 or so clones, 70% to 90% detected once. Specimen: PBMCs, collected at disease progression, from a patient treated with ibrutinib. Every receptor here comes from a human donor with chronic lymphocytic leukemia.

This sequence joins TRBV28 and TRBJ2-5; the match to TRBD2 covers 7 bases. In germline, CDR1 is MDHEN, CDR2 SYDVKM. V shed 7 bases and J 5 bases; nucleotides not matched to a gene: 19. CDR3 length: 17 residues. The DNA of the CDR3 is TGTGCCAGCAACCCCTTGGCGGGAGAAGAAGTCGGGGAGACCCAGTACTTC. Amino acids: CASNPLAGEEVGETQYF.

The chain joins TRBV19 to TRBJ2-5; TRBD2 aligns across 9 bases. Trimming removed 7 bases from V and 2 bases from J; junction bases left unmatched: 5. This CDR3 has 14 amino acids. From germline, CDR1 is LNHDA and CDR2 SQIVND (reference sequence). Written as DNA, the CDR3 is TGTGCCAGTAAACTGACTAGCGGACAAGAGACCCAGTACTTC. It translates to CASKLTSGQETQYF.

The V call is TRBV29-1, the J call TRBJ1-4, with 9 bases matching TRBD1. This CDR3 has 14 residues. Trimming took 5 bases from V and 8 from J; bases not matched to a gene: 9. Germline lookup yields CDR1 SQVTM and CDR2 ANQGSEA. The CDR3 spells CSVSTGGSGEKLFF. The CDR3 DNA is TGCAGCGTTTCCACAGGGGGCTCTGGGGAAAAACTGTTTTTT.

J is TRBJ2-1 and V is TRBV27; TRBD2 matches 16 bases. Losses at the gene ends were 6 bases for V and 5 bases for J; bases not matched to a gene: 10. This CDR3 contains 18 residues. The V gene's germline CDR1 is MNHEY and CDR2 SMNVEV (reference sequence). The CDR3 DNA sequence: TGTGCCAGCAGCCGGGATGGGACTAGCGGGAGGGTACACAATGAGCAGTTCTTC. This translates into CASSRDGTSGRVHNEQFF.

Only one count was recorded for this clone. J is TRBJ2-7 and V is TRBV2; TRBD2 matches at 11 bases. Germline-derived CDR1 and CDR2 are SNHLY and FYNNEI. V shed 7 bases and J 13 bases; nucleotides not matched to a gene: 18. CDR3 size: 15 residues. This CDR3 reads CASKLLQGTSGSFYF. The CDR3 DNA reads TGTGCCAGCAAGCTATTACAAGGGACTAGCGGCTCATTTTACTTC.

V is TRBV11-3 and J is TRBJ2-1, with D possibly matching TRBD2 (6 bases). The V gene lost 5 bases and the J gene lost 12 bases, with 11 bases spanning the gap. The CDR3 is 11 amino acids. Looked up from germline, CDR1 is SGHNT and CDR2 is YENEEA. CDR3 loop: CASSRRGGQFF. CDR3 coding DNA: TGTGCCAGCAGCCGGCGGGGCGGGCAGTTCTTC.

V and J are TRBV6-5 and TRBJ1-4; 10 bases agree with TRBD1. The junction had 7 bases not matched to a gene; V was cut back by 2 bases and J by 7 bases. Germline assignment: CDR1 MNHEY and CDR2 SVGAGI. The CDR3 is made up of 16 amino acids. In DNA form, the CDR3 reads TGTGCCAGCAGTTACGATTCGGGGACAGGGGTTGAAAAACTGTTTTTT. It yields the protein CASSYDSGTGVEKLFF.

The V call is TRBV5-1, the J call TRBJ2-3; a possible D gene is TRBD1 (6 bases). Trimming left V 0 bases short and J 5 bases short, with 13 bases between. CDR1 SGHRS and CDR2 YFSETQ come from the germline V gene. The CDR3 spans 15 residues. The CDR3 DNA reads TGCGCCAGCAGCTTGGGGCGGACAGTAGGAGATACGCAGTATTTT. It encodes CASSLGRTVGDTQYF.

This chain uses TRBV27 with TRBJ2-2; D remains ambiguous. Per the germline V gene, CDR1 is MNHEY and CDR2 is SMNVEV (reference sequence). V dropped 6 bases and J dropped 2 bases, with 10 bases sitting between them. This CDR3 has 14 amino acids. The CDR3 loop reads CASSYYLNTGELFF. CDR3 in DNA: TGTGCCAGCAGCTACTATTTAAACACCGGGGAGCTGTTTTTT.

For this clone: The junction shows a germline mismatch at one end, possibly a read error. The CDR3 region is CASGGQNTLDAQYF. The CDR3 nucleotides read TGCGCCAGCGGGGGACAGAACACCCTAGATGCGCAGTATTTT. This chain uses TRBV5-1 with TRBJ2-3; 7 bases are shared with TRBD1. Germline loops: CDR1 SGHRS, CDR2 YFSETQ. The CDR3 loop spans 14 amino acids.

This chain links TRBV7-7 with TRBJ2-1; 9 bases are shared with TRBD2. The CDR3 length is 19 residues. V was pared by 1 base and J by 0 bases, with 10 bases of the junction left unmatched. Germline CDR1 and CDR2: SSHAT and FNYEAQ (reference sequence). The CDR3 DNA is TGTGCCAGCAGCTTAGTCTTGCGGGAGGGCCCGGGCTCCTACAATGAGCAGTTCTTC. Residues: CASSLVLREGPGSYNEQFF.

The gene calls are TRBV19 and TRBJ1-2; perhaps TRBD1 as D (6 bases). Germline loops: CDR1 LNHDA, CDR2 SQIVND (reference sequence). V lost 3 bases and J lost 4, with 12 bases in between. The length of the CDR3 is 14 residues. The CDR3, as DNA: TGTGCCAGTAGTATCAACAGGGAAGGCTATGGCTACACCTTC. It translates to CASSINREGYGYTF.

The chain employs TRBV7-3 and TRBJ2-5; either TRBD1 or TRBD2 may supply D (6 bases each). From germline, CDR1 is SGHTA and CDR2 FQGTGA. The CDR3 has 15 residues. The V and J ends lost 5 bases and 5 bases respectively, with 18 bases between them. CDR3 loop: CASSPRGEDRETQYF. As DNA, the CDR3 is TGTGCCAGCAGCCCAAGGGGGGAGGATCGGGAGACCCAGTACTTC.

The sample holds one count of this clone. This rearrangement joins TRBV28 to TRBJ2-7; D is unresolved. Between the trimmed V and J ends, which lost 9 bases and 0 bases, there was a span of 9 bases. The V gene's germline CDR1 is MDHEN and CDR2 SYDVKM. CDR3 length: 12 amino acids. The CDR3 nucleotides are TGTGCCAGTACCCCTGCCTCCTACGAGCAGTACTTC. Its translation: CASTPASYEQYF.

The rearrangement joins TRBV11-3 to TRBJ2-7; D call uncertain. V was cut by 8 bases and J by 7 bases, with 15 bases left in between. Germline CDR1 reads SGHNT; CDR2 reads YENEEA. CDR3 length: 12 amino acids. CDR3 loop: CASHRDPWEQYF. CDR3 nucleotides: TGTGCCAGCCACAGAGACCCTTGGGAGCAGTACTTC.

The gene calls are TRBV28 and TRBJ1-5; D is unclear. CDR3 length: 14 amino acids. The ends were cut back, 1 base at V and 10 bases at J, with 14 bases in the middle. In germline, CDR1 is MDHEN, CDR2 SYDVKM. CDR3 region: CASSLSSHGLPQHF. CDR3 DNA: TGTGCCAGCAGTTTATCGAGCCACGGCCTTCCCCAGCATTTT.

This chain links TRBV9 with TRBJ2-7, with D uncertain. CDR3 size: 16 residues. Germline loops: CDR1 SGDLS, CDR2 YYNGEE. The V gene lost 4 bases and the J gene lost 2 bases, with 19 bases spanning the gap. The CDR3 region is CASSPNPVLTPYEQYF. The CDR3, as DNA: TGTGCCAGCAGCCCCAACCCCGTTTTGACCCCCTACGAGCAGTACTTC. The full variable domain, rest sourced from reference TRBV9 and TRBJ2-7, is DSGVTQTPKHLITATGQRVTLRCSPRSGDLSVYWYQQSLDQGLQFLIQYYNGEERAKGNILERFSAQQFPDLHSELNLSSLELGDSALYFCASSPNPVLTPYEQYFGPGTRLTVT.

This clone was detected once. The V call is TRBV18, the J call TRBJ1-1; perhaps TRBD1 as D (5 bases). The CDR3 contains 17 residues. V was cut by 2 bases and J by 3 bases, with 19 bases left in between. Germline V gene sequence: CDR1 KGHSH, CDR2 LQKENI. CDR3 sequence reads: CASSPSTGTRSDTEAFF. CDR3 nucleotides: TGTGCCAGCTCACCATCTACAGGTACCAGGTCGGACACTGAAGCTTTCTTT.

The chain links TRBV5-4 to TRBJ2-7, with D possibly matching TRBD2 (6 bases). Trimming cost V 5 bases and J 2 bases, with 11 bases left between them. Germline V gene data show CDR1 as SGHNT and CDR2 as YYREEE (reference sequence). This CDR3 is 13 amino acids long. The CDR3 DNA reads as TGTGCCAGCAGGCCGGGAGCCACCTACGAGCAGTACTTC. It yields the protein CASRPGATYEQYF.

J is TRBJ2-7 and V is TRBV7-9, with a weak D call TRBD1 (5 bases). Trimming took 5 bases from V and 2 from J, leaving 13 bases between them. The germline CDR1 and CDR2 sequences are SEHNR and FQNEAQ (reference sequence). This CDR3 is built from 14 residues. CDR3 nucleotides: TGTGCCAGCAGCCAGACAGAAAACCCCTACGAGCAGTACTTC. This encodes CASSQTENPYEQYF.

This chain uses TRBV5-1 with TRBJ2-3, with D possibly being TRBD1 or TRBD2 (5 bases each). The germline CDR1 and CDR2 sequences are SGHRS and YFSETQ. This CDR3 is 14 amino acids long. Trimming removed 4 bases at V and 0 bases at J, with 9 bases between. CDR3 DNA: TGCGCCAGCAGCGTCGAGGGGAGCACAGATACGCAGTATTTT. It is translated as CASSVEGSTDTQYF.

Comments on this clone: The same CDR3 is also encoded by other DNA sequences in this sample. The V and J genes are TRBV30 and TRBJ2-2; D remains unclear. The V end was cut by 3 bases, the J end by 2 bases, with 1 base between. The CDR3 runs to 11 residues. Germline V gene lookup returns CDR1 GTSNPN and CDR2 SVGIG (reference sequence). CDR3 protein: CAWSNTGELFF. Here the CDR3 DNA reads TGTGCCTGGAGCAACACCGGGGAGCTGTTTTTT.

CDR3 protein: CASSLAPTKMIYEQYF. The CDR3 DNA is TGCGCCAGCAGCTTGGCCCCAACCAAAATGATCTACGAGCAGTACTTC. This sequence joins TRBV5-1 and TRBJ2-7; D uncertain. CDR3 length equals 16 residues. V gave up 0 bases and J gave up 3 bases, with 16 bases separating them. The V gene's germline CDR1 is SGHRS and CDR2 YFSETQ.

The V call is TRBV7-2, the J call TRBJ2-7, with unresolved D. CDR3 length: 15 residues. V was clipped by 6 bases and J by 1 base, with 16 bases between them. Germline CDR1 reads SGHTA; CDR2 reads FQGNSA. For the CDR3, the DNA is TGTGCCAGCAGTACCGACCTTAATCCGTCCTACGAGCAGTACTTC. Its protein is CASSTDLNPSYEQYF.

V and J are TRBV18 and TRBJ1-2, with 7 bases that match TRBD1. CDR1 KGHSH and CDR2 LQKENI come from the germline V gene. This CDR3 is built from 14 residues. V shed 5 bases and J 4 bases; nucleotides not matched to a gene: 7. The CDR3 DNA is TGTGCCAGCTCATTAGACAGGGCGGGCTATGGCTACACCTTC. Translation: CASSLDRAGYGYTF. Supplemented by reference TRBV18 and TRBJ1-2, the full variable domain reads NAGVMQNPRHLVRRRGQEARLRCSPMKGHSHVYWYRQLPEEGLKFMVYLQKENIIDESGMPKERFSAEFPKEGPSILRIQQVVRGDSAAYFCASSLDRAGYGYTFGSGTRLTVV.

The CDR3 sequence is CAWSGRGRDLNTQYF. CDR3 DNA: TGTGCCTGGAGCGGCAGGGGGCGCGACTTGAATACGCAGTATTTT. The chain recombines TRBV30 with TRBJ2-3, with 8 bases lining up with TRBD1. The trim removed 3 bases at V and 7 bases at J, leaving 12 bases unmatched. The germline gives CDR1 GTSNPN, CDR2 SVGIG (reference sequence). This CDR3 has 15 residues.

The chain recombines TRBV25-1 with TRBJ2-1, with TRBD2 identical over 8 bases. Germline CDR1 is MGHDK and CDR2 is SYGVNS. The ends lost 4 bases at V and 5 bases at J; junction bases unmatched: 10. CDR3 length: 16 residues. The CDR3 DNA is TGTGCCAGCAGTGTGCGGTGGACTAGCAGAAACAATGAGCAGTTCTTC. This translates into CASSVRWTSRNNEQFF.

The chain employs TRBV29-1 and TRBJ2-2; D is ambiguous. The CDR3 contains 11 residues. Germline V lookup: CDR1 SQVTM, CDR2 ANQGSEA. With 5 bases removed from V and 7 bases from J, the gap between germline ends came to 8 bases. The CDR3 region is CSVPFFGELFF. As DNA, the CDR3 is TGCAGCGTTCCGTTTTTCGGGGAGCTGTTTTTT.

The chain carries TRBV14 and TRBJ2-2, with a tentative D call TRBD1 (5 bases). In germline, CDR1 is SGHDN, CDR2 FVKESK. This CDR3 is 18 amino acids long. The germline V and J ends were trimmed by 0 bases and 4 bases, with 18 bases remaining between them. This CDR3 reads CASSQDLKGRAITGELFF. In DNA form, the CDR3 reads TGTGCCAGCAGCCAAGATCTAAAGGGCAGGGCGATCACCGGGGAGCTGTTTTTT.

This clone was counted a few times. The chain carries TRBV18 and TRBJ1-5; perhaps TRBD1 as D (6 bases). CDR1 and CDR2 from the germline V gene are KGHSH and LQKENI. CDR3 length equals 15 residues. V gave up 5 bases and J gave up 4 bases, with 15 bases separating them. The CDR3 DNA follows: TGTGCCAGCTCATCACAACAGGGTAGTAATCAGCCCCAGCATTTT. This gives the protein CASSSQQGSNQPQHF.

The chain recombines TRBV30 with TRBJ1-2; TRBD1 aligns across 7 bases. Germline V gene sequence: CDR1 GTSNPN, CDR2 SVGIG (reference sequence). With 4 bases clipped from V and 0 bases from J, the junction kept 5 bases outside the gene matches. The CDR3 spans 14 residues. The CDR3 loop reads CAWNRQGTNYGYTF. CDR3 sequence (DNA): TGTGCCTGGAACAGACAGGGAACTAACTATGGCTACACCTTC. The complete variable domain, with remaining parts taken from reference TRBV30 and TRBJ1-2, reads SQTIHQWPATLVQPVGSPLSLECTVEGTSNPNLYWYRQAAGRGLQLLFYSVGIGQISSEVPQNLSASRPQDRQFILSSKKLLLSDSGFYLCAWNRQGTNYGYTFGSGTRLTVV.